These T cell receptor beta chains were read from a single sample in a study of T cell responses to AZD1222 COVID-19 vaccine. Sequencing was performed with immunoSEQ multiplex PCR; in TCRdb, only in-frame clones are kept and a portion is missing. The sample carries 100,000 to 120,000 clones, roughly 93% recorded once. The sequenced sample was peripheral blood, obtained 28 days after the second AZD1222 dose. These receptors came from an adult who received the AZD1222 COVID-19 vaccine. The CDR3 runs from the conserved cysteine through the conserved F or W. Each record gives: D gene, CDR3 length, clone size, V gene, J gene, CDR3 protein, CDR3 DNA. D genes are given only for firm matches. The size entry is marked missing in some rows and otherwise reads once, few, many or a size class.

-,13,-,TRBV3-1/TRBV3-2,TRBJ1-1,CASSQVGGTEAFF,TGTGCCAGCAGCCAAGTGGGGGGCACTGAAGCTTTCTTT
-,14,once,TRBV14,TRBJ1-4,CASRSGRATEKLFF,TGTGCCAGCAGATCAGGGAGGGCTACTGAAAAACTGTTTTTT
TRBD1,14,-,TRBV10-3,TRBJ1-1,CAIGKGQGETEAFF,TGTGCCATAGGGAAGGGACAGGGGGAGACTGAAGCTTTCTTT
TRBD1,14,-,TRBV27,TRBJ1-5,CASSSRGLVQPQHF,TGTGCCAGCAGTTCCAGGGGGCTGGTACAGCCCCAGCATTTT
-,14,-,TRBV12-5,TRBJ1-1,CASGLSPANTEAFF,TGTGCTAGTGGTTTGTCCCCAGCGAACACTGAAGCTTTCTTT
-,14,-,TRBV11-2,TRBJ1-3,CASSRAASGNTIYF,TGTGCCAGCAGCCGGGCCGCCTCTGGAAACACCATATATTTT
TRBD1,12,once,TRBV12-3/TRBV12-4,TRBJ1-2,CASQGGGTGYTF,TGTGCCAGTCAGGGGGGCGGGACTGGCTACACCTTC
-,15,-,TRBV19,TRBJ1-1,CASSIDWSRGAEAFF,TGTGCCAGTAGTATAGATTGGAGTCGGGGGGCTGAAGCTTTCTTT
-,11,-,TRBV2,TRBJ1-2,CASSALYGYTF,TGTGCCAGCAGTGCCCTCTATGGCTACACCTTC
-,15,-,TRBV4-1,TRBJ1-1,CASSQVEGLNTEAFF,TGCGCCAGCAGCCAAGTGGAGGGACTGAACACTGAAGCTTTCTTT
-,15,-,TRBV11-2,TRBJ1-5,CASSLDPSYNQPQHF,TGTGCCAGCAGCTTAGATCCCAGTTACAATCAGCCCCAGCATTTT
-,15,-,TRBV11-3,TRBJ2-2,CASSLDRENTGELFF,TGTGCCAGCAGCTTAGATCGGGAGAACACCGGGGAGCTGTTTTTT
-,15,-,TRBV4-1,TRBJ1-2,CASSQRAGSNYGYTF,TGCGCCAGCAGCCAGCGCGCAGGATCTAACTATGGCTACACCTTC
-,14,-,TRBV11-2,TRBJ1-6,CASSLSGDNSPLHF,TGTGCCAGCAGCTTATCAGGGGATAATTCACCCCTCCACTTT
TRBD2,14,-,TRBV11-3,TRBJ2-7,CASSFGGRAYEQYF,TGTGCCAGCAGCTTCGGCGGGAGGGCCTACGAGCAGTACTTC
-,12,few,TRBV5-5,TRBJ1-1,CASSIAIGEAFF,TGTGCCAGCAGCATCGCAATCGGAGAAGCTTTCTTT
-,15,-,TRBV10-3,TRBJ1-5,CAISEFTGLDQPQHF,TGTGCCATCAGTGAGTTTACGGGTTTGGATCAGCCCCAGCATTTT
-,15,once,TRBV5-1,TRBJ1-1,CASSLTSGGGTEAFF,TGCGCCAGCAGCTTGACTTCCGGGGGAGGGACTGAAGCTTTCTTT
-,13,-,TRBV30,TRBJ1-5,CAWRGDSNQPQHF,TGTGCCTGGAGGGGAGATAGCAATCAGCCCCAGCATTTT
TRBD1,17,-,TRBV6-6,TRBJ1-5,CASSPAAGQGMYQPQHF,TGTGCCAGCAGTCCTGCCGCGGGACAGGGTATGTATCAGCCCCAGCATTTT
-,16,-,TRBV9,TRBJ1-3,CASSSQANPSGNTIYF,TGTGCCAGCAGCTCCCAGGCTAATCCCTCTGGAAACACCATATATTTT
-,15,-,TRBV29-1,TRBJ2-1,CSVEGLPSSYNEQFF,TGCAGCGTTGAAGGACTACCGAGCTCCTACAATGAGCAGTTCTTC
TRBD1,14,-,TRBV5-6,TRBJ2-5,CASSPLDRAETQYF,TGTGCCAGCAGCCCCCTGGACAGGGCGGAGACCCAGTACTTC
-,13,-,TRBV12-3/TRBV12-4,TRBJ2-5,CASSLGGLETQYF,TGTGCCAGCAGTTTAGGGGGTCTCGAGACCCAGTACTTC
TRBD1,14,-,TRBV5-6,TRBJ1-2,CASSLWTGHYGYTF,TGTGCCAGCAGCTTGTGGACAGGGCACTATGGCTACACCTTC